This T cell receptor (beta chain) came from a study of T cell repertoires in ileal Crohn's disease. Study-level background: Median disease duration was about 8.5 years; 35% smoked at surgery. Findings and limits, study-wide: All patients with clonality above 26.8% had endoscopic recurrence.

Measured with immunoSEQ multiplex PCR; TCRdb has only the in-frame clones, and not every one. The repertoire holds over 10,000 clones, with around 70% as singletons. To note about this clone: Its antigen remains unknown.

Time point defined: neoterminal ileum biopsy at postoperative endoscopy, about 6 months after surgery. Germline V gives CDR1 LGHNA, CDR2 YNFKEQ. V lost 0 bases and J lost 0, with 9 bases in between. The CDR3 contains 16 residues. Sequencing used ileal tissue. This TCR was recovered from an adult with Crohn's disease. The chain carries TRBV4-2 and TRBJ1-3; TRBD1 is a possible D gene (5 bases). The CDR3 loop is CASSQEDTNSGNTIYF. CDR3 coding DNA: TGTGCCAGCAGCCAAGAGGACACCAACTCTGGAAACACCATATATTTT.